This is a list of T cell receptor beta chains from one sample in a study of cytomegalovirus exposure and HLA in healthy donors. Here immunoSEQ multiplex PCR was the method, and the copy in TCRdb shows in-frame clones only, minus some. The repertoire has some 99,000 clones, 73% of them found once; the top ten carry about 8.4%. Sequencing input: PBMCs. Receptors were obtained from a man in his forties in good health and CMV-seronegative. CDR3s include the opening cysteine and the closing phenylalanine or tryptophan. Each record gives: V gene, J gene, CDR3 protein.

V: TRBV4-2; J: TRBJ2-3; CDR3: CASSQLRGAPGTDTQYF
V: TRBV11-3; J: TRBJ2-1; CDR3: CASSSAGDEQFF
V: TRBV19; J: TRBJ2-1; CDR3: CASSRGGSYNEQFF
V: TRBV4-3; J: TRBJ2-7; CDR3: CASSRTYDSGSYEQYF
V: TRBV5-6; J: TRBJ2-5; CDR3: CASSFFGAGRRETQYF
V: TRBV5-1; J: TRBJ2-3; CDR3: CASSAEGSTQYF
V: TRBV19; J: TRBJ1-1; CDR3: CASSNRQIINTEAFF
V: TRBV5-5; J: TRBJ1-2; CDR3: CASSFDRVNGYTF
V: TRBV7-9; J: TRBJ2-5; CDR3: CASSFDPSGGTSETQYF
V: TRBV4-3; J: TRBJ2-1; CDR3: CASSQETSGGRNEQFF